A single sample gave rise to the 2 T cell receptor beta chains below, sequenced in a study of OX40 agonist ivuxolimab in advanced cancers. TCRdb's table, derived via immunoSEQ multiplex PCR, lists solely in-frame clones and lacks some. Here the sample spans just under 55,000 clones, more than 75% being singletons. The sequences come from CD4+ or CD8+ T cells sorted from blood, collected in a trial of the OX40 agonist ivuxolimab. These receptors were taken from an adult with an advanced solid tumor such as melanoma, head and neck, liver or kidney cancer.

On this clone: Other DNA sequences from this sample encode an identical CDR3 as well. The rearrangement links TRBV5-1 to TRBJ1-2, with D perhaps TRBD1 (5 bases). This CDR3 comprises 13 residues. The V gene's germline CDR1 is SGHRS and CDR2 YFSETQ. Trimming stripped 0 bases from V and 3 bases from J, with 6 bases between. CDR3 DNA: TGCGCCAGCAGCTTGGTAGGGGACTATGGCTACACCTTC. It is translated as CASSLVGDYGYTF.

The chain is built from TRBV9 and TRBJ2-1, with D possibly matching TRBD2 (6 bases). Trimming stripped 2 bases from V and 1 base from J, with 7 bases between. CDR1 SGDLS and CDR2 YYNGEE come from the germline V gene. The CDR3 runs 14 residues. CDR3: CASSVRDSYNEQFF. The CDR3 DNA reads as TGTGCCAGCAGCGTGCGGGATTCCTACAATGAGCAGTTCTTC.